The 18 T cell receptor beta chains presented below share a single source sample, sequenced in a study of OX40 agonist ivuxolimab in advanced cancers. Produced via immunoSEQ multiplex PCR; TCRdb's table is partial and in-frame only. The data hold some 70,000 clones, with approximately 79% observed a single time. Sequenced here: CD4+ or CD8+ T cells sorted from blood, sampled in a trial of the OX40 agonist ivuxolimab. Source of these receptors: an adult with an advanced solid tumor such as melanoma, head and neck, liver or kidney cancer.

This chain joins TRBV19 and TRBJ2-5; no firm D call. V shed 8 bases and J shed 2 bases, with 9 bases lying between them. The CDR3 covers 12 residues. The germline gives CDR1 LNHDA, CDR2 SQIVND (reference sequence). The CDR3 bases are TGTGCCAGTTCTCAAGTACAAGAGACCCAGTACTTC. This translates into CASSQVQETQYF.

This chain links TRBV5-5 with TRBJ1-6, with 9 nucleotides matching TRBD1. The CDR3 sequence is 15 residues long. Germline values: CDR1 SGHKS, CDR2 YYEKEE (reference sequence). The junction had 5 bases not matched to a gene; V was cut back by 3 bases and J by 7 bases. DNA for the CDR3: TGTGCCAGCAGCTATCGGACAGGGGAGAATTCACCCCTCCACTTT. Amino acids: CASSYRTGENSPLHF.

This clone was detected a few times. The gene calls are TRBV2 and TRBJ1-4, with D uncertain. V shed 7 bases and J shed 7 bases, with 19 bases lying between them. Germline assignment: CDR1 SNHLY and CDR2 FYNNEI. The CDR3 sequence is 15 residues long. The CDR3 reads CASTRSGTVVEKLFF. CDR3 DNA sequence: TGTGCCAGCACCCGATCCGGTACAGTTGTTGAAAAACTGTTTTTT.

The CDR3 loop is CASSLRDRYNEQFF. The CDR3 region has the DNA TGTGCCAGCAGCTTGAGGGACCGCTACAATGAGCAGTTCTTC. The V call is TRBV11-1, the J call TRBJ2-1, with D perhaps matching TRBD1 or TRBD2 (5 bases each). V dropped 3 bases and J dropped 3 bases, with 9 bases sitting between them. In germline, CDR1 is SGHAT, CDR2 FQDESV (reference sequence). The CDR3 has 14 amino acids.

The chain is built from TRBV7-2 and TRBJ2-7; 7 positions match TRBD1. Germline-derived CDR1 and CDR2 are SGHTA and FQGNSA. V shed 4 bases and J 4 bases; nucleotides not matched to a gene: 7. The CDR3 totals 14 residues. For the CDR3, the DNA is TGTGCCAGCAGCTCGAGACAGGGCTTGTACGAGCAGTACTTC. Translating gives CASSSRQGLYEQYF.

V usage is TRBV6-5 and J usage is TRBJ1-5; D remains unclear. CDR3 length: 14 residues. Between the trimmed V and J ends, which lost 4 bases and 7 bases, there was a span of 14 bases. Germline V lookup: CDR1 MNHEY, CDR2 SVGAGI. The CDR3 here is CASSLAGSEQPQHF. CDR3 sequence (DNA): TGTGCCAGCAGTTTAGCTGGTTCTGAACAGCCCCAGCATTTT.

The chain combines TRBV19 with TRBJ1-1; 12 bases agree with TRBD1. V trimming: 5 bases; J trimming: 0 bases; junction bases outside the gene matches: 4. CDR3 length: 16 amino acids. Germline CDR1 is LNHDA and CDR2 is SQIVND (reference sequence). The CDR3 DNA reads as TGTGCCAGTAGTTGGGACAGGGGGCCTATGAACACTGAAGCTTTCTTT. This sequence encodes CASSWDRGPMNTEAFF.

The chain uses TRBV11-3 and TRBJ1-1; perhaps TRBD1 as D (5 bases). Germline values: CDR1 SGHNT, CDR2 YENEEA. The CDR3 loop spans 14 amino acids. Trimming took 1 base from V and 2 from J, leaving 8 bases between them. The CDR3 sequence: CASSLAGPNTEAFF. The CDR3 nucleotides are TGTGCCAGCAGCTTAGCGGGACCCAACACTGAAGCTTTCTTT.

The CDR3 coding sequence is TGTGCCAGCAGTTACAAGGGGGTAGGGGGGGCCAACGTCCTGACTTTC. This gives the protein CASSYKGVGGANVLTF. The genes are TRBV6-5 and TRBJ2-6, with D tentatively TRBD1 (6 bases). Looked up from germline, CDR1 is MNHEY and CDR2 is SVGAGI. The CDR3 length is 16 residues. V lost 2 bases to trimming and J lost 4 bases, with 12 bases between them.

The chain has TRBV7-2 and TRBJ2-7; no reliable D call. The V gene lost 3 bases and the J gene lost 2 bases, with 5 bases spanning the gap. The CDR3 contains 12 residues. The germline V gene encodes CDR1 SGHTA and CDR2 FQGNSA. The CDR3 sequence is CASSFATYEQYF. In nucleotides, the CDR3 is TGTGCCAGCAGCTTCGCGACCTACGAGCAGTACTTC.

The gene calls are TRBV27 and TRBJ2-5, with D perhaps TRBD1 (6 bases). Between the trimmed V and J ends, which lost 4 bases and 5 bases, there was a span of 14 bases. CDR1 and CDR2 (germline): MNHEY, SMNVEV (reference sequence). The CDR3 runs to 14 residues. As DNA, the CDR3 is TGTGCCAGCAGTTCTAGAAGGGGGTGGGAGACCCAGTACTTC. The encoded protein is CASSSRRGWETQYF.

The chain has TRBV6-1 and TRBJ2-7, with 8 bases that match TRBD1. The CDR3 extends over 14 amino acids. J was trimmed by 3 bases and V by 6 bases; bases with no gene match: 7. The germline V gene has CDR1 MNHNS and CDR2 SASEGT. This CDR3 reads CASRTTGGSYEQYF. The CDR3 DNA sequence: TGTGCCAGCAGGACCACAGGGGGAAGCTACGAGCAGTACTTC.

V gene TRBV9 combines with J gene TRBJ2-7; possible D gene TRBD2, 5 bases. The CDR3 length is 13 residues. V was pared by 6 bases and J by 5 bases, with 15 bases between. CDR1 is SGDLS and CDR2 is YYNGEE in the germline V gene. The CDR3 spells CASTRAESHEQYF. The CDR3 DNA is TGTGCCAGCACGCGGGCCGAGTCCCACGAGCAGTACTTC.

A few counts support this clone. The gene calls are TRBV18 and TRBJ2-7; TRBD2 is a possible D gene (7 bases). Germline values: CDR1 KGHSH, CDR2 LQKENI. The CDR3 is 13 residues long. Trimming pared 6 bases from V and 2 bases from J, leaving 11 bases between. In DNA, the CDR3 is TGTGCCAGCTCCGAGGGGGGGGCCTACGAGCAGTACTTC. Protein product: CASSEGGAYEQYF.

This clone showed up just once. The rearrangement links TRBV6-6 to TRBJ2-7, with 11 bases lining up with TRBD1. J gave up 12 bases and V 0 bases, and 7 bases lay outside the gene matches. CDR3 length equals 14 residues. From germline, CDR1 is MNHNY and CDR2 SVGAGI (reference sequence). CDR3 nucleotides: TGTGCCAGCAGTTACTCCGGGACAGGGGGGTCCGGGTACTTC. Its translation is CASSYSGTGGSGYF.

The CDR3 spells CASSQADSMNTEAFF. The CDR3, as DNA: TGTGCCAGCAGCCAAGCCGACAGCATGAACACTGAAGCTTTCTTT. V is TRBV4-2 and J is TRBJ1-1; a possible D gene is TRBD1 (5 bases). This CDR3 is built from 15 residues. Germline V lookup: CDR1 LGHNA, CDR2 YNFKEQ. V lost 1 base and J 0 bases, leaving 9 bases between the germline ends.

This CDR3 reads CASSLGQSLGEKLFF. The CDR3, as DNA: TGCGCCAGCAGCTTGGGTCAGAGCTTAGGTGAAAAACTGTTTTTT. The genes are TRBV5-1 and TRBJ1-4; no firm D call. The CDR3 is made up of 15 amino acids. Trimming removed 0 bases at V and 7 bases at J, with 13 bases between. Germline CDR1 reads SGHRS; CDR2 reads YFSETQ.

The V call is TRBV6-5, the J call TRBJ1-2, with D possibly matching TRBD1 (6 bases). Germline V gene lookup returns CDR1 MNHEY and CDR2 SVGAGI. The CDR3 has 15 amino acids. V lost 5 bases and J 4 bases, leaving 17 bases between the germline ends. In nucleotides, the CDR3 is TGTGCCAGCAGTGGCCTCTCCGGGGGGGCCTATGGCTACACCTTC. Translated: CASSGLSGGAYGYTF.